This paragraph covers one T cell receptor beta chain sequence. The CDR3 totals 14 residues. This sample is drawn from a study of monozygotic twins with inflammatory bowel disease. TCRdb processed the 5' RACE reads again and assigns one entry to each CDR3 protein, with no DNA. This table lists approximately 160,000 distinct CDR3 sequences. V and J are TRBV12-3 or TRBV12-4 and TRBJ1-1; TCRdb selects TRBD1, and the lack of DNA leaves this call unchecked. Sample: blood. The TCR originated in a human donor with ulcerative colitis or Crohn's disease, or a healthy co-twin of an affected twin (not recorded which). CDR3 protein: CASRSGTVNTEAFF.